These T cell receptor beta chains were read from a single sample in a study of blood T cell repertoires in COVID-19. Sequencing was performed with immunoSEQ multiplex PCR; in TCRdb, only in-frame clones are kept and a portion is missing. The repertoire consists of about 210,000 clones, with 81% occurring once and the leading ten covering more than 8.5%. Sequencing used PBMCs or T cells enriched from blood (not recorded which). Receptor source: a woman aged 50 to 60 with acute COVID-19. The CDR3 runs from the conserved cysteine through the conserved F or W. D genes are given only for firm matches. Clone size is not always given. Where it is, it says once, few, many or a class for expanded clones.

CDR3: CASSVGTVGEQFF
DNA: TGTGCCAGCAGCGTAGGCACTGTCGGTGAGCAGTTCTTC
V: TRBV7-2
D: -
size: -
J: TRBJ2-1

CDR3: CASSPRQGETQYF
DNA: TGTGCCAGCTCACCCCGACAGGGAGAGACCCAGTACTTC
V: TRBV18
D: TRBD1
size: few
J: TRBJ2-5

CDR3: CASSSGGHYNEQFF
DNA: TGCGCCAGCAGCTCCGGGGGGCACTACAATGAGCAGTTCTTC
V: TRBV5-1
D: -
size: -
J: TRBJ2-1

CDR3: CASSPGREAGRVQYF
DNA: TGTGCCAGCTCACCGGGTCGTGAGGCGGGGAGGGTCCAGTACTTC
V: TRBV18
D: TRBD2
size: -
J: TRBJ2-5

CDR3: CASISMGSTGELFF
DNA: TGTGCCAGTATATCGATGGGGAGCACCGGGGAGCTGTTTTTT
V: TRBV19
D: -
size: -
J: TRBJ2-2

CDR3: CASSHNSGDQETQYF
DNA: TGTGCCAGCAGCCATAATAGCGGGGATCAAGAGACCCAGTACTTC
V: TRBV7-9
D: TRBD2
size: -
J: TRBJ2-5

CDR3: CASSTGTSGNTIYF
DNA: TGTGCCAGTAGCACGGGAACCTCTGGAAACACCATATATTTT
V: TRBV19
D: -
size: -
J: TRBJ1-3

CDR3: CASSQGAQVSYNEQFF
DNA: TGTGCCAGTTCACAGGGGGCACAGGTCTCCTACAATGAGCAGTTCTTC
V: TRBV19
D: TRBD1
size: -
J: TRBJ2-1

CDR3: CASSVYEQYF
DNA: TGTGCCAGCAGCGTTTACGAGCAGTACTTC
V: TRBV2
D: -
size: -
J: TRBJ2-7

CDR3: CASSQVLVGLEAQHF
DNA: TGCGCCAGCAGCCAAGTCTTAGTAGGGTTGGAGGCCCAGCATTTT
V: TRBV4-3
D: -
size: -
J: TRBJ1-5

CDR3: CASSPGLAGRVSYEQYF
DNA: TGTGCCAGCAGCCCCGGGCTAGCGGGACGGGTCTCCTACGAGCAGTACTTC
V: TRBV28
D: TRBD2
size: -
J: TRBJ2-7

CDR3: CASSIVQDRSYQPQHF
DNA: TGTGCCAGTAGTATAGTTCAGGACAGGTCTTATCAGCCCCAGCATTTT
V: TRBV19
D: TRBD1
size: -
J: TRBJ1-5

CDR3: CASSSEVDRIYGYTF
DNA: TGTGCCAGCAGCTCCGAGGTAGACAGGATCTATGGCTACACCTTC
V: TRBV7-9
D: -
size: once
J: TRBJ1-2

CDR3: CASSFSAGVETQYF
DNA: TGTGCCAGCAGCTTCTCGGCAGGGGTGGAGACCCAGTACTTC
V: TRBV11-1
D: -
size: -
J: TRBJ2-5

CDR3: CASSLSSSGTDTQYF
DNA: TGTGCCAGCAGTTTATCGTCTAGCGGCACAGATACGCAGTATTTT
V: TRBV28
D: -
size: -
J: TRBJ2-3

CDR3: CASHTGGRVTGELFF
DNA: TGTGCCAGTCATACAGGAGGGCGGGTCACCGGGGAGCTGTTTTTT
V: TRBV7-8
D: -
size: few
J: TRBJ2-2

CDR3: CASSKQGVGPLETQYF
DNA: TGTGCCAGTAGTAAGCAGGGCGTAGGACCTCTCGAGACCCAGTACTTC
V: TRBV19
D: -
size: -
J: TRBJ2-5

CDR3: CASSLGGTLPGYTF
DNA: TGTGCCAGCAGCTTGGGTGGCACGCTCCCTGGCTACACCTTC
V: TRBV5-6
D: -
size: once
J: TRBJ1-2

CDR3: CASSRSGGNQPQHF
DNA: TGTGCCAGTAGTCGATCGGGAGGAAATCAGCCCCAGCATTTT
V: TRBV19
D: -
size: -
J: TRBJ1-5

CDR3: CASRDRGNTEAFF
DNA: TGTGCCAGCAGGGACAGGGGGAACACTGAAGCTTTCTTT
V: TRBV21-1
D: -
size: -
J: TRBJ1-1

CDR3: CASSLVAAGVSNEQFF
DNA: TGTGCCAGCAGCTTAGTAGCAGCGGGGGTCTCTAATGAGCAGTTCTTC
V: TRBV7-2
D: TRBD2
size: -
J: TRBJ2-1

CDR3: CASSLTASFSGNTIYF
DNA: TGTGCCAGCAGCTTGACAGCTAGTTTCTCTGGAAACACCATATATTTT
V: TRBV7-8
D: -
size: once
J: TRBJ1-3

CDR3: CASRTGGSGANVLTF
DNA: TGTGCCAGCCGGACAGGGGGTTCTGGGGCCAACGTCCTGACTTTC
V: TRBV6-5
D: TRBD1
size: -
J: TRBJ2-6

CDR3: CATSDSVPDGYTF
DNA: TGTGCCACCAGTGATTCCGTTCCTGATGGCTACACCTTC
V: TRBV24-1
D: -
size: -
J: TRBJ1-2